This entry is about one T cell receptor beta chain. As handled by the study authors: Amplification from reference gene primers served as the basis for estimated nucleated cell counts. Method: immunoSEQ multiplex PCR; TCRdb's copy keeps in-frame clones and lacks some. V, J and clone size derive from that table, while D and trimming were established from the DNA sequence. The top ten hold about 1.5% of the sample, which has about 210,000 clones, roughly 88% seen once. The CDR3 totals 15 residues. CDR1 and CDR2 (germline): SGDLS, YYNGEE. Unmatched junction bases numbered 9, after V lost 3 bases and J lost 6 bases. This sample is part of a study of blood T cell repertoires in COVID-19. Turning to the study itself: Material from acute and convalescent COVID-19 was sourced from the United States, Italy and Spain. In each case, the material was cDNA or gDNA derived from T cells, B-cell-depleted T cells, or PBMCs.

Sequencing input: peripheral blood. The genes are TRBV9 and TRBJ2-7; TRBD1 aligns across 10 bases. The sequence came from a man younger than 30 with active or convalescent COVID-19. The CDR3 coding sequence is TGTGCCAGCAGCGCCATGACAGGGGGCACAAGCGAGCAGTACTTC. Its translation: CASSAMTGGTSEQYF. Full variable domain (outside the CDR3, taken from reference TRBV9 and TRBJ2-7): DSGVTQTPKHLITATGQRVTLRCSPRSGDLSVYWYQQSLDQGLQFLIQYYNGEERAKGNILERFSAQQFPDLHSELNLSSLELGDSALYFCASSAMTGGTSEQYFGPGTRLTVT.